The following is a T cell receptor (beta chain) sequence with its context. What antigen it recognizes has not been identified. It has no much larger one-base neighbor in the sample; base qualities were not kept. This entry comes from a study of blood T cell repertoires in COVID-19 (dated by TCRdb to about 2020). With regard to the full study: Samples from collaborators originated in the United States, Italy and Spain and spanned both the acute and convalescent phases of COVID-19. The prospective study material was composed of cDNA or gDNA derived from T cells, B-cell-depleted T cells, or PBMCs. Deeply sampled blood TCRbeta repertoires from subjects exposed to, actively infected with, or recovered from COVID-19 were included in the dataset. A freely available public database, intended as a resource for researchers studying the immune response to SARS-CoV-2, is where the repertoires were released. The samples were drawn from two sources: the first 160 participants of the ongoing ImmuneRACE study, and 1,254 subjects contributed by 6 global collaborators. Nearly every sample came with metadata listing a de-identified subject ID, COVID-19 status, age in years and sex. Where HLA class I and class II types were available, the types were taken from metadata supplied by the sample provider, not from assay-based typing. Points the paper makes about the study in general: The quantity of clinical and demographic metadata differed by source and by participant and was supplied without curation.

The CDR3 measures 16 amino acids from cysteine to phenylalanine. The kept DNA is CDR3 alone, 48 bases in frame from the first base. V is trimmed back by 1 base and J by 2 bases, and the junction contains 7 bases that no gene match accounts for. CDR1 and CDR2 (LNHDA, SQIVND) derive from the germline V gene (reference sequence). TCRbeta CDR3 regions were amplified from genomic DNA by means of the immunoSEQ Assay, a bias-controlled multiplex PCR. The study's processing was this. The number of nucleated cells in each sample was estimated by amplification of reference gene primers within the assay. Sequence reads were collapsed and filtered to measure the absolute abundance of every unique TCRbeta CDR3 rearrangement. For each sample, productive Simpson clonality was calculated by taking the square root of Simpson's diversity index across productive rearrangements. What TCRdb holds here is the immuneACCESS table cut down to in-frame rearrangements. Part of the clones is not present; checked against another copy, under half of the missing clones reflect an unresolved V gene, and the others are unexplained. That table supplies the V and J calls and clone size; D and trimming were determined from the DNA. Here the sample has roughly 100,000 clones; 75% to 90% occur a single time. Clones ranked in the top ten supply approximately 26% of the sample.

Each collaborating institution followed its own protocols to collect whole blood in K2EDTA tubes. For TCRbeta analysis, collaborator samples were shipped as frozen whole blood, as isolated PBMCs, or as DNA extracted from either sample type. Material for sequencing was peripheral blood. Recombination linked TRBV19 to TRBJ2-5; TRBD1 fits 7 bases in the junction. The receptor's source is a man between 60 and 75 years old with acute or convalescent COVID-19. The bases read TGTGCCAGTAGTATAGGATCCAGGGGGAGTCAAGAGACCCAGTACTTC. Protein translation: CASSIGSRGSQETQYF.